Reported below is one T cell receptor beta chain. The data belong to a study of T cell responses to AZD1222 COVID-19 vaccine. TCRdb keeps only in-frame clones here, not all; method: immunoSEQ multiplex PCR. The sample lists over 95,000 clones; approximately 89% were seen once. The length of the CDR3 is 17 residues. The J segment lost 2 bases and the V segment lost 1 base, leaving 10 bases of the junction unmatched. The germline V gene has CDR1 GTSNPN and CDR2 SVGIG (reference sequence). The gene calls are TRBV30 and TRBJ1-3; 8 bases align to TRBD1. Sequencing used peripheral blood, obtained on day 0 of AZD1222 vaccination. This clonotype was obtained from an adult in good health. The CDR3 loop reads CAWSGDRGSKAGNTIYF. The DNA of the CDR3 is TGTGCCTGGAGTGGAGACAGGGGATCTAAGGCTGGAAACACCATATATTTT.